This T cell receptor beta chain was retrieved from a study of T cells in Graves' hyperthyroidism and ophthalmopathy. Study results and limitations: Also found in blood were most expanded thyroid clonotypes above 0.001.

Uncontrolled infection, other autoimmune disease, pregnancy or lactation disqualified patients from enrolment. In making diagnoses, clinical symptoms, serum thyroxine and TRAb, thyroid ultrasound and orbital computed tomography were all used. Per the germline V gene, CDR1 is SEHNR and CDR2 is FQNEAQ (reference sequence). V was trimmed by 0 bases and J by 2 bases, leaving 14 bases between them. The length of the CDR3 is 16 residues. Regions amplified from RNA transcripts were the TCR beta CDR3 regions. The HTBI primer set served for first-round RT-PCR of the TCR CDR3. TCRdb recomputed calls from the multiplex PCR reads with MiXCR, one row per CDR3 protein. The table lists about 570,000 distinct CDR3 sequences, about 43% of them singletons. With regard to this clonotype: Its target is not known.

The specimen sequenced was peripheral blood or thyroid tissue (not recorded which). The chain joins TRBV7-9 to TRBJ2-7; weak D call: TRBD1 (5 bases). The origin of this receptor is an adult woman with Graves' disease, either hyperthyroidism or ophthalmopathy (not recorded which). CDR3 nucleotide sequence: TGTGCCAGCAGCTTAGCGCCTAGAGGACAAACCTACGAGCAGTACTTC. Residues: CASSLAPRGQTYEQYF.